This T cell receptor beta chain was recorded in a study of healthy donors' naive CD4 and CD8 T cells. Background on the study: TCR alpha primers covered all functional IMGT alpha gene variants. Study results and limitations: Reportedly, most V and J gene segments showed naive CD4+ versus CD8+ bias. Roughly 13% of CD4/CD8 propensity variance appeared explained by V, J and CDR3 charge.

A linear amplification protocol produced the TCR libraries from roughly 550 ng of total RNA. MiXCR, applied by TCRdb to the reads, yields one record per CDR3 protein. The repertoire holds approximately 200,000 distinct CDR3 sequences, 65% to 80% seen once, with less than 2.5% in the top ten. A note on this clonotype: Its antigen is currently unknown.

Germline V lookup: CDR1 LNHDA, CDR2 SQIVND (reference sequence). The CDR3 consists of 13 residues. Trimming pared 1 base from V and 7 bases from J, leaving 11 bases between. The rearrangement joins TRBV19 to TRBJ2-7; D is unresolved. This clonotype originated in a pool of human donors in good health; the sample pools cells from several healthy donors. Source material: naive CD4+ and CD8+ T cells sorted from blood, pooled from several donors. For the CDR3, the DNA is TGTGCCAGTAGTATAGGCGCGGTAGGAGAGCAGTACTTC. This gives the protein CASSIGAVGEQYF.